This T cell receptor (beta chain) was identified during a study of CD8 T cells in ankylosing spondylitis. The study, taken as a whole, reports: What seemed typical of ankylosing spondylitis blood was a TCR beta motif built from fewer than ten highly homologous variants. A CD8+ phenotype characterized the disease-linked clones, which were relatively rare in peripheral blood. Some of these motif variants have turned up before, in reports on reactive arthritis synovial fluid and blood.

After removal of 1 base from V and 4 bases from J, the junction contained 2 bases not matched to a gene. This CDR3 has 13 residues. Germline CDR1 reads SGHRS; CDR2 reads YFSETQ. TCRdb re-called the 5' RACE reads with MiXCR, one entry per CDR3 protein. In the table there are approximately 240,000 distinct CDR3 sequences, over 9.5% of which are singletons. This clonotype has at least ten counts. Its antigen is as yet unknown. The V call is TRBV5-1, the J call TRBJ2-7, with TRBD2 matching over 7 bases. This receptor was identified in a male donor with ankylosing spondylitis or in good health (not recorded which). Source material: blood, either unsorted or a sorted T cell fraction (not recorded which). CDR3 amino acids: CASSLLAEYEQYF. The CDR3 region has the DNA TGCGCCAGCAGCTTGCTAGCGGAGTACGAGCAGTACTTC.